These 23 T cell receptor beta chains were all obtained from the same sample, sequenced in a study of shared clonotypes between healthy human individuals. The assay was immunoSEQ multiplex PCR, and TCRdb's table has in-frame clones only and misses some. The sample records some 1 million clones, around 74% being singletons. Sample: memory CD4+ T cells sorted from blood. Subset defined: CD45RA-negative fraction. These receptors all stem from a man between 18 and 35 years old in good health.

This clone showed up just a few times. This chain uses TRBV7-9 with TRBJ1-1, with a possible D match to TRBD1 (6 bases). The CDR3 is 12 amino acids. Germline V CDR1 and CDR2: SEHNR, FQNEAQ (reference sequence). The V and J ends lost 4 bases and 6 bases respectively, with 9 bases between them. The CDR3 sequence: CASSSTGAEAFF. DNA of the CDR3: TGTGCCAGCAGCTCGACAGGCGCTGAAGCTTTCTTT. The full variable domain, completed using reference TRBV7-9 and TRBJ1-1, is DTGVSQNPRHKITKRGQNVTFRCDPISEHNRLYWYRQTLGQGPEFLTYFQNEAQLEKSRLLSDRFSAERPKGSFSTLEIQRTEQGDSAMYLCASSSTGAEAFFGQGTRLTVV.

This clone was detected a few times. The gene calls are TRBV4-2 and TRBJ2-2; D possibly corresponds to TRBD2 (6 bases). Germline V gene lookup returns CDR1 LGHNA and CDR2 YNFKEQ. V lost 5 bases and J 6 bases, leaving 10 bases between the germline ends. CDR3 size: 13 residues. In DNA form, the CDR3 reads TGTGCCAGCAGCGAACCGGGGGCCGGGGAGCTGTTTTTT. It is translated as CASSEPGAGELFF.

On this clone: This is likely an artifact of a read error, given a far larger clone one base away. The rearrangement links TRBV6-5 to TRBJ2-3; the D is unclear. This CDR3 region has 12 residues. Trimming left V 7 bases short and J 0 bases short, with 5 bases between. Germline CDR1 reads MNHEY; CDR2 reads SVGAGI. The CDR3 DNA follows: TGTGCCAGCACCTCAAGCACAGATACGCAGTATTTT. Residues: CASTSSTDTQYF.

The J gene is TRBJ2-6, the V gene TRBV5-4; 7 bases are a match to TRBD1. Germline loops: CDR1 SGHNT, CDR2 YYREEE (reference sequence). J gave up 4 bases and V 2 bases, and 9 bases lay outside the gene matches. The CDR3 runs 17 residues. CDR3 coding DNA: TGTGCCAGCAGCTTACGACAGGGTGGGTCCGGGGCCAACGTCCTGACTTTC. Its translation is CASSLRQGGSGANVLTF.

The V gene is TRBV5-5, the J gene TRBJ1-5, with 9 nucleotides matching TRBD1. The length of the CDR3 is 14 residues. Losses at the gene ends were 4 bases for V and 7 bases for J; bases not matched to a gene: 6. Germline V gene data show CDR1 as SGHKS and CDR2 as YYEKEE (reference sequence). Written as DNA, the CDR3 is TGTGCCAGCAGCAAGGACAGGGGTAGGCAGCCCCAGCATTTT. This sequence encodes CASSKDRGRQPQHF.

V is TRBV9 and J is TRBJ2-1, with 9 bases lining up with TRBD1. Germline loops: CDR1 SGDLS, CDR2 YYNGEE. V shed 0 bases, J shed 4 bases, and the junction held 17 bases outside the gene matches. The CDR3 contains 20 residues. CDR3 nucleotides: TGTGCCAGCAGCGTAGACTCGGGACAGGGCACGATTACCCTATACAATGAGCAGTTCTTC. Its protein is CASSVDSGQGTITLYNEQFF.

The V gene is TRBV18, the J gene TRBJ2-7; 7 positions match TRBD2. The germline CDR1 and CDR2 sequences are KGHSH and LQKENI. Trimming at V came to 6 bases and at J to 0 bases, leaving 8 bases not matched to a gene. The CDR3 consists of 15 residues. CDR3 residues: CASSPNGGTSYEQYF. The CDR3 DNA reads TGTGCCAGCTCGCCGAACGGGGGGACCTCCTACGAGCAGTACTTC.

The chain recombines TRBV28 with TRBJ1-1; tentatively, D is TRBD1 (5 bases). CDR1 is MDHEN, CDR2 SYDVKM, per germline. V was shortened by 7 bases and J by 1 base, with 16 bases between the two germline ends. This CDR3 is 15 amino acids long. The CDR3 nucleotides are TGTGCCAGCATCACGGGGGGAGGGCCGAACACTGAAGCTTTCTTT. This gives the protein CASITGGGPNTEAFF.

This sequence joins TRBV14 and TRBJ1-2; 9 bases are a match to TRBD1. In germline, CDR1 is SGHDN, CDR2 FVKESK. The trim removed 4 bases at V and 10 bases at J, leaving 7 bases unmatched. This CDR3 comprises 13 residues. CDR3: CASSRGGQGVYTF. CDR3 nucleotides: TGTGCCAGCAGCCGGGGGGGACAGGGCGTCTACACCTTC.

V gene TRBV5-6 combines with J gene TRBJ2-1, with D unresolved. The CDR3 consists of 12 residues. Germline CDR1 and CDR2: SGHDT and YYEEEE. V was cut by 1 base and J by 8 bases, with 7 bases left in between. The CDR3: CASSLSWDEQFF. The CDR3 region has the DNA TGTGCCAGCAGCTTGTCGTGGGATGAGCAGTTCTTC.

Here the CDR3 DNA reads TGTGCCAGCAGCTTAGCAGACAGGAACACTGAAGCTTTCTTT. Protein product: CASSLADRNTEAFF. V is TRBV5-5 and J is TRBJ1-1; D is possibly TRBD1 (5 bases). Trimming took off 2 bases at V and 1 base at J, with 9 bases between the two ends. The CDR3 is 14 amino acids. Germline V gene lookup returns CDR1 SGHKS and CDR2 YYEKEE (reference sequence).

This clone was detected only once. The chain employs TRBV5-1 and TRBJ1-1, with D possibly being TRBD1 (5 bases). The CDR3 extends over 15 amino acids. V dropped 7 bases and J dropped 0 bases, with 16 bases sitting between them. Germline V gene sequence: CDR1 SGHRS, CDR2 YFSETQ. The CDR3 protein is CASSPGNSLNTEAFF. CDR3 in DNA: TGCGCCAGCTCGCCAGGGAATTCCCTGAACACTGAAGCTTTCTTT.

The V and J genes are TRBV4-3 and TRBJ2-7, with D perhaps assigned TRBD1 or TRBD2 (5 bases each). Germline CDR1 reads LGHNA; CDR2 reads YSLEER. The V gene lost 4 bases and the J gene lost 4 bases, with 14 bases spanning the gap. CDR3 length: 14 residues. CDR3 nucleotides: TGCGCCAGCAGCCCACCGGGACCAAGGTACGAGCAGTACTTC. Its translation: CASSPPGPRYEQYF.

The V and J genes are TRBV29-1 and TRBJ2-7; the match to TRBD1 covers 7 bases. Germline V gene data show CDR1 as SQVTM and CDR2 as ANQGSEA. The trim removed 6 bases at V and 4 bases at J, leaving 6 bases unmatched. The CDR3 spans 12 residues. As DNA, the CDR3 is TGCAGCGTGGGACAGCATCTTTACGAGCAGTACTTC. As protein: CSVGQHLYEQYF.

The gene calls are TRBV6-1 and TRBJ2-7; no clear D gene. V lost 7 bases and J lost 2, with 12 bases in between. This CDR3 has 13 residues. The V gene's germline CDR1 is MNHNS and CDR2 SASEGT. This CDR3 is CASTRTGPYEQYF. The CDR3 region has the DNA TGTGCCAGCACACGGACGGGCCCCTACGAGCAGTACTTC.

This clone was seen a single time. The rearrangement links TRBV6-1 to TRBJ2-5; TRBD1 aligns across 8 bases. V lost 6 bases to trimming and J lost 4 bases; unmatched junction nucleotides: 7. The CDR3 has 14 amino acids. Germline lookup yields CDR1 MNHNS and CDR2 SASEGT. The CDR3 spells CASSIGQGRETQYF. The CDR3 DNA reads as TGTGCCAGCAGCATTGGACAGGGCAGAGAGACCCAGTACTTC.

This clone has a handful of counts. CDR3 nucleotide sequence: TGTGCCTGGAGGAATTCGGGAGTGCGCGAGCAGTACTTC. Its protein product is CAWRNSGVREQYF. The chain uses TRBV30 and TRBJ2-7; perhaps TRBD2 as D (6 bases). V lost 3 bases and J 6 bases, leaving 15 bases between the germline ends. The CDR3 contains 13 residues. CDR1 is GTSNPN and CDR2 is SVGIG in the germline V gene (reference sequence).

This clone occurred a few times. This chain connects TRBV30 to TRBJ1-5, with D possibly TRBD1 on 5 matching bases. The V end was cut by 2 bases, the J end by 6 bases, with 11 bases between. From germline, CDR1 is GTSNPN and CDR2 SVGIG (reference sequence). The CDR3 is 13 amino acids. Written as DNA, the CDR3 is TGTGCCTGGAGTCCTCAGGGTACTCAGCCCCAGCATTTT. Protein product: CAWSPQGTQPQHF.

V is TRBV29-1 and J is TRBJ2-7, with D hard to call. CDR3 length: 11 amino acids. Germline lookup yields CDR1 SQVTM and CDR2 ANQGSEA. V lost 7 bases, J lost 1 base, and 8 bases lay in between. The CDR3: CSAQVSYEQYF. The CDR3, as DNA: TGCAGCGCTCAGGTTTCCTACGAGCAGTACTTC.

V and J are TRBV11-2 and TRBJ2-1; D is possibly TRBD1 (6 bases). V was cut by 2 bases and J by 9 bases, with 14 bases left in between. Germline values: CDR1 SGHAT, CDR2 FQNNGV. This CDR3 contains 14 residues. The CDR3: CASSLLRTVPEQFF. For the CDR3, the DNA is TGTGCCAGCAGCTTACTTCGGACAGTGCCTGAGCAGTTCTTC. Based on the CDR3 plus reference TRBV11-2 and TRBJ2-1, the full variable domain is EAGVAQSPRYKIIEKRQSVAFWCNPISGHATLYWYQQILGQGPKLLIQFQNNGVVDDSQLPKDRFSAERLKGVDSTLKIQPAKLEDSAVYLCASSLLRTVPEQFFGPGTRLTVL.

Only a few counts were recorded for this clone. Other DNA variants within this sample encode the same CDR3. The chain links TRBV2 to TRBJ1-5, with D hard to call. V was cut by 4 bases and J by 3 bases, with 7 bases left in between. CDR3 length: 13 residues. Germline V gives CDR1 SNHLY, CDR2 FYNNEI. CDR3 in amino acids: CASSGRTNQPQHF. In nucleotides, the CDR3 is TGTGCCAGCAGTGGGAGGACCAATCAGCCCCAGCATTTT.

The chain is built from TRBV4-3 and TRBJ2-3; 7 positions match TRBD1. J gave up 0 bases and V 2 bases, and 2 bases lay outside the gene matches. The CDR3 totals 15 residues. Germline CDR1 reads LGHNA; CDR2 reads YSLEER. The CDR3 loop reads CASSQTGASTDTQYF. The CDR3 DNA reads as TGCGCCAGCAGCCAAACAGGGGCTAGCACAGATACGCAGTATTTT.

The chain recombines TRBV6-5 with TRBJ2-7, with a possible D match to TRBD1 (6 bases). Per germline, CDR1 MNHEY and CDR2 SVGAGI. V lost 6 bases, J lost 6 bases, and 21 bases lay in between. This CDR3 region has 15 residues. CDR3 in DNA: TGTGCCAGCAGACGTCAACCGGGACAAGTAACCGAGCAGTACTTC. The encoded protein is CASRRQPGQVTEQYF.